This T cell receptor beta chain comes out of a study of blood T cell repertoires in COVID-19. Study at large: Italy, Spain and the United States were the sources of the convalescent and acute COVID-19 samples.

CDR1 and CDR2 (germline): SGHNT, YYREEE (reference sequence). The CDR3 is 14 amino acids. Trimming removed 4 bases at V and 2 bases at J, with 12 bases between. Authors' analysis steps: Nucleated cell counts were estimated from reference gene primer amplification. Sequenced by immunoSEQ multiplex PCR; TCRdb stores in-frame clones only, minus some. For V, J and clone size, that table is used; D and trimming come from the DNA. The sample lists about 140,000 clones; around 87% were seen once. The TCR was taken from a man between 50 and 59 years old who had recovered from COVID-19. The rearrangement joins TRBV5-4 to TRBJ1-1; no firm D call. The specimen sequenced was peripheral blood. CDR3 in DNA: TGTGCCAGCAGCCGTACAGTGACAAACACTGAAGCTTTCTTT. Translating it yields CASSRTVTNTEAFF.